This paragraph reports one T cell receptor beta chain. The antigen remains undetermined. In preparing the TRB cDNA libraries, 5' RACE with UMI labels was used. TCRdb re-called the 5' RACE reads; one entry per CDR3 protein, DNA not given. The sample has roughly 26,000 distinct CDR3 sequences, and its top ten clones hold 2.8%. The sorting of each CD8+ T cell subset was done in triplicate, at some 270,000 cells each. Cells that were CD45RO-CCR7+CD27+CD95- constituted naive CD8+ T cells. This record belongs to a study of CXCR3-negative and CXCR3-positive naive CD8 T cells. In the study overall: Roughly 1.5 +/- 0.3 million TRB reads came from each library, giving some 150 million in total. Study-level results: Memory CD8+ T cell repertoires were far less diverse than both naive subsets.

The CDR3 has 13 amino acids. Germline values: CDR1 SQVTM, CDR2 ANQGSEA. Sample: naive CXCR3- CD8+ T cells from blood. The subset: CD45RO-CCR7+CD27+CD95- naive CD8+ T cells lacking CXCR3 (TNR3-). The sequence was collected from a human donor in good health. Some clones in this sample may be carry-over from other donors' samples. This chain connects TRBV29-1 to TRBJ2-7. The CDR3 reads CSVVIEGYYEQYF.